A single sample gave rise to the 17 T cell receptor beta chains below, sequenced in a study of T cell clonality in common variable immunodeficiency. Repertoires were generated with immunoSEQ multiplex PCR, while TCRdb's copy carries only in-frame clones and drops some. The repertoire consists of approximately 44,000 clones, none detected only once. Specimen: peripheral blood mononuclear cells. These receptors came from a person aged 18 to 70 in good health.

The sample holds many counts of this clone. The read terminates 3 residues ahead of where the CDR3 ends, so the germline J gene completes it. The rearrangement links TRBV7-9 to TRBJ1-1; TRBD1 agrees at 8 bases. V was clipped by 4 bases and J by 3 bases; unmatched bases: 4. This CDR3 has 14 amino acids. Germline values: CDR1 SEHNR, CDR2 FQNEAQ (reference sequence). The sequenced CDR3 bases are TGTGCCAGCAGCTGGACAGGGTTGGACACTGAA. Its translation: CASSWTGLDTE. The CDR3, in full, reads CASSWTGLDTEAFF.

This clone was picked up many times. The read terminates 3 residues before the CDR3 end, so the remaining end is supplied by the germline J gene. V and J are TRBV7-9 and TRBJ1-2; tentatively, D is TRBD1 (5 bases). Trimming left V 5 bases short and J 0 bases short, with 13 bases between. This CDR3 is 15 amino acids long. Germline CDR1 and CDR2: SEHNR and FQNEAQ (reference sequence). Partial CDR3 DNA: TGTGCCAGCAGCGTCACCCGGGACTCTAACTATGGC. Its protein product is CASSVTRDSNYG. The entire CDR3 protein is CASSVTRDSNYGYTF.

This clone was observed many times. Sequencing ends 3 residues short of the CDR3 end; the germline J gene provides the rest. The V call is TRBV7-3, the J call TRBJ2-1; weak D call: TRBD1 (5 bases). CDR1 is SGHTA, CDR2 FQGTGA, per germline. V lost 1 base and J 6 bases, leaving 16 bases between the germline ends. The CDR3 has 16 amino acids. The CDR3 DNA, read in part, is TGTGCCAGCAGCTTAAACGGACAAGGTATGACCAATGAG. It codes for CASSLNGQGMTNE. The CDR3 reads in full as CASSLNGQGMTNEQFF.

This clone has ten or more counts. The CDR3 is cut off 3 residues early in the read; its end comes from the germline J gene. This chain connects TRBV10-3 to TRBJ2-1; 7 positions match TRBD1. CDR1 is ENHRY, CDR2 SYGVKD, per germline. With 0 bases clipped from V and 4 bases from J, the junction kept 3 bases outside the gene matches. The CDR3 is made up of 15 amino acids. The CDR3 here is CAISESGQPYNEQFF. CDR3 bases read: TGTGCCATCAGTGAGTCGGGACAGCCGTACAATGAG.

This clone has at least ten counts. The CDR3 is cut off 3 residues early in the read; its end comes from the germline J gene. The chain employs TRBV5-1 and TRBJ1-1; a possible D gene is TRBD1 (6 bases). There are 15 residues in the CDR3. V dropped 5 bases and J dropped 1 base, with 15 bases sitting between them. The germline V gene encodes CDR1 SGHRS and CDR2 YFSETQ. The covered CDR3 bases are TGCGCCAGCAGTTCCATAGACAGGAAGAACACTGAA. Translating it yields CASSSIDRKNTE. The whole CDR3 sequence is CASSSIDRKNTEAFF.

This clone has a count of ten or more. The sequenced fragment ends 3 residues before the CDR3 boundary, so the rest is inferred from the germline J gene. The rearrangement uses TRBV10-3 and TRBJ2-7; tentative D call: TRBD2 (5 bases). CDR3 size: 14 residues. V was cut by 6 bases and J by 5 bases, with 17 bases left in between. The germline gives CDR1 ENHRY, CDR2 SYGVKD. The CDR3 sequence is CAISDQLDSNEQYF. The covered CDR3 bases are TGTGCCATCAGCGACCAACTAGATTCCAACGAG.

The table lists this clone with many counts. The missing CDR3 end, 3 residues past where the read stops, is filled in from the germline J gene. This chain uses TRBV7-2 with TRBJ2-5; 7 bases are a match to TRBD1. This CDR3 spans 13 amino acids. Germline CDR1 reads SGHTA; CDR2 reads FQGNSA. Germline trimming cut 3 bases from V and 5 bases from J; bases unmatched to any gene: 3. CDR3 sequence: CASSFNRGETQYF. Incomplete CDR3 DNA: TGTGCCAGCAGCTTTAACAGGGGTGAGACC.

This clone was counted ten times or more. Other DNA sequences in the sample encode the same CDR3. CDR3 DNA (partial): TGTGCCAGCAGCTCCCCGGACAGGCCTAACTATGGC. Its translation: CASSSPDRPNYG. The entire CDR3 sequence reads CASSSPDRPNYGYTF. The chain is built from TRBV11-3 and TRBJ1-2, with 7 bases fitting TRBD1. The CDR3 is cut off 3 residues early in the read; its end comes from the germline J gene. Trimming cost V 4 bases and J 0 bases; bases outside gene matches: 5. Germline V lookup: CDR1 SGHNT, CDR2 YENEEA. This CDR3 contains 15 residues.

This clone was recorded many times. One end of the junction fails to match germline, which may point to a read error. The sequenced fragment ends 3 residues before the CDR3 boundary, so the rest is inferred from the germline J gene. The chain joins TRBV4-2 to TRBJ1-1; no clear D. Looked up from germline, CDR1 is LGHNA and CDR2 is YNFKEQ. This CDR3 contains 13 residues. CDR3 region: CASSQRQNTEAFF. Incomplete CDR3 DNA: TGCGCCAGCAGCCAAAGACAGAACACTGAA.

This clone occurred many times. The sequence runs out 3 residues before the end of the CDR3; the remainder is reconstructed from the germline J gene. V is TRBV19 and J is TRBJ1-5, with 7 bases identical to TRBD1. Germline lookup yields CDR1 LNHDA and CDR2 SQIVND (reference sequence). With V trimmed by 5 bases and J by 0 bases, 13 bases remained unmatched. The CDR3 runs to 18 residues. The CDR3 reads CASSPSSGTAYSNQPQHF. Partial CDR3 DNA: TGTGCCAGTAGTCCCTCCTCTGGGACAGCTTATAGCAATCAGCCC.

This clone was seen at least ten times. The read terminates 3 residues before the CDR3 end, so the remaining end is supplied by the germline J gene. J is TRBJ2-7 and V is TRBV19; 12 nucleotides align to TRBD2. From germline, CDR1 is LNHDA and CDR2 SQIVND (reference sequence). CDR3 length equals 15 residues. V lost 4 bases to trimming and J lost 5 bases; unmatched junction nucleotides: 6. The CDR3 here is CASSTLAGGPHEQYF. The part of the CDR3 DNA that was read is TGTGCCAGTAGTACCCTAGCGGGAGGGCCCCACGAG. The full variable domain, rest sourced from reference TRBV19 and TRBJ2-7, is DGGITQSPKYLFRKEGQNVTLSCEQNLNHDAMYWYRQDPGQGLRLIYYSQIVNDFQKGDIAEGYSVSREKKESFPLTVTSAQKNPTAFYLCASSTLAGGPHEQYFGPGTRLTVT.

This clone was found a few times. This may come from a read error, since a much larger clone is one base off. The CDR3 end falls 3 residues outside the read, so it is completed with the germline J gene. The V call is TRBV5-6, the J call TRBJ1-5; 8 bases line up with TRBD1. The CDR3 loop spans 14 amino acids. Germline CDR1 reads SGHDT; CDR2 reads YYEEEE. CDR3 DNA, as far as it was read: TGTGTCAGCAGCTCCAGGACAGGGAAGCAGCCC. Translation: CVSSSRTGKQP. The whole CDR3 is CVSSSRTGKQPQHF.

At least ten counts were recorded for this clone. The read terminates 3 residues ahead of where the CDR3 ends, so the germline J gene completes it. The chain carries TRBV28 and TRBJ2-7, with unresolved D. This CDR3 is 13 amino acids long. Germline V gene sequence: CDR1 MDHEN, CDR2 SYDVKM. CDR3 sequence: CATRQGSFYEQYF. The part of the CDR3 DNA that was read is TGTGCTACCCGACAAGGGTCCTTTTACGAG.

Ten or more counts support this clone. The read comes to an end 3 residues before the CDR3 does, leaving the germline J gene to fill in the end. This chain connects TRBV4-1 to TRBJ1-1, with TRBD1 matching 9 bases. The CDR3 sequence is 18 residues long. V shed 4 bases and J 5 bases; nucleotides not matched to a gene: 17. CDR1 and CDR2 from the germline V gene are MGHRA and YSYEKL. The sequenced part of the CDR3 DNA is TGCGCCAGCAGCCGCCCCGCGGGACAGGGCAGGAGCGGGACTGAA. Protein sequence: CASSRPAGQGRSGTE. The full CDR3 is CASSRPAGQGRSGTEAFF.

This clone was detected many times. The missing CDR3 end, 3 residues past where the read stops, is filled in from the germline J gene. V is TRBV29-1 and J is TRBJ2-1; D is possibly TRBD1 (7 bases). In germline, CDR1 is SQVTM, CDR2 ANQGSEA. V dropped 4 bases and J dropped 1 base, with 17 bases sitting between them. This CDR3 has 16 residues. The DNA read from the CDR3 is TGCAGCGTTGGCCCCCCGGAGGGGGCTTCCTACAATGAG. It is translated as CSVGPPEGASYNE. The whole CDR3 is CSVGPPEGASYNEQFF.

This clone occurred many times. The read halts 3 residues ahead of the CDR3 end, with the missing end drawn from the germline J gene. V is TRBV30 and J is TRBJ1-4, with TRBD1 matching over 11 bases. The CDR3 is 20 amino acids. The germline V gene encodes CDR1 GTSNPN and CDR2 SVGIG (reference sequence). V was pared by 3 bases and J by 6 bases, with 21 bases of the junction left unmatched. CDR3 loop: CAWSAIPRTGGEVLDEKLFF. The covered CDR3 bases are TGTGCCTGGAGCGCTATACCTCGGACAGGGGGCGAAGTGCTCGATGAAAAA.

Note on this clone: Read coverage stops 3 residues before the CDR3 terminus; the germline J gene supplies the remainder. This chain joins TRBV7-9 and TRBJ2-3, with TRBD1 matching over 7 bases. This CDR3 contains 15 residues. V lost 5 bases, J lost 2 bases, and 7 bases stayed unmatched. CDR1 is SEHNR and CDR2 is FQNEAQ in the germline V gene (reference sequence). Here the CDR3 reads CASSPRTGDTDTQYF. The sequenced part of the CDR3 DNA is TGTGCCAGCAGCCCCCGGACAGGAGACACAGATACG.